This paragraph reports one T cell receptor beta chain. This sample stems from a study of T-cell memory formation after mild COVID-19. From the 5' RACE reads, TCRdb called clonotypes with MiXCR, one entry per CDR3 protein. The repertoire includes 550,000 to 650,000 distinct CDR3 sequences, about 18% of them detected once, and roughly 8.2% sits in the top ten. This CDR3 has 14 amino acids. V was pared by 4 bases and J by 0 bases, with 10 bases between. Germline V CDR1 and CDR2: SGHTA, FQGNSA. The sequenced material came from PBMCs or a T cell subset sorted from them (not recorded which). The chain links TRBV7-2 to TRBJ2-7; D is uncertain. This TCR derives from an adult woman who had mild COVID-19 (a few samples of this study predate the infection). Cell type and time point are not known. In nucleotides, the CDR3 is TGTGCCAGCAGCTCCCCACTCCTCTCCTACGAGCAGTACTTC. It yields the protein CASSSPLLSYEQYF.